This T cell receptor beta chain emerged from a study of blood T cell repertoires in COVID-19. Authors' data handling: The assay estimated nucleated cells by amplifying reference gene primers. Profiled with immunoSEQ multiplex PCR; TCRdb holds only in-frame clones, not every one. The DNA was the basis for D and trimming; V, J and clone size are from that table. The sample yields 220,000 or so clones, approximately 80% seen once. Germline V gene lookup returns CDR1 SGDLS and CDR2 YYNGEE. The CDR3 contains 16 residues. The V gene lost 3 bases and the J gene lost 7 bases, with 19 bases spanning the gap. Sequenced: peripheral blood. The genes are TRBV9 and TRBJ2-2; a weak D match, TRBD2 (6 bases). This receptor was taken from an elderly woman with acute or convalescent COVID-19. The CDR3: CASSGRGSQGIGELFF. The DNA for the CDR3 is TGTGCCAGCAGCGGGCGGGGTAGTCAAGGTATCGGGGAGCTGTTTTTT. Full variable domain (remainder filled in from reference TRBV9 and TRBJ2-2): DSGVTQTPKHLITATGQRVTLRCSPRSGDLSVYWYQQSLDQGLQFLIQYYNGEERAKGNILERFSAQQFPDLHSELNLSSLELGDSALYFCASSGRGSQGIGELFFGEGSRLTVL.